The rows below give T cell receptor beta chains drawn from one sample of a study of shared clonotypes between healthy human individuals. TCRdb's copy holds only in-frame clones and misses some; the assay was immunoSEQ multiplex PCR. This table has around 2,000,000 clones, about 95% appearing once. Sequenced material: naive CD8+ T cells sorted from blood. Receptors were obtained from a young man in good health. The CDR3 runs from the conserved cysteine through the conserved F or W. Fields, in order: V gene, J gene, CDR3 protein.

v_gene: TRBV19; j_gene: TRBJ1-1; CDR3aa: CASSPRGDTEAFF
v_gene: TRBV27; j_gene: TRBJ1-1; CDR3aa: CASSLLGADTEAFF
v_gene: TRBV9; j_gene: TRBJ2-5; CDR3aa: CASSPETGRETQYF
v_gene: TRBV6-5; j_gene: TRBJ2-1; CDR3aa: CASSYGAAYNEQFF
v_gene: TRBV30; j_gene: TRBJ1-1; CDR3aa: CAWSVVVGNTEAFF
v_gene: TRBV28; j_gene: TRBJ1-1; CDR3aa: CASNPGTGWRAFF
v_gene: TRBV25-1; j_gene: TRBJ2-2; CDR3aa: CASSVNTGELFF
v_gene: TRBV15; j_gene: TRBJ2-7; CDR3aa: CATSRDGGIGEQYF
v_gene: TRBV5-4; j_gene: TRBJ2-5; CDR3aa: CASSSPGLEIGTQYF
v_gene: TRBV7-7; j_gene: TRBJ2-3; CDR3aa: CASSPDSFNTDTQYF
v_gene: TRBV7-9; j_gene: TRBJ2-1; CDR3aa: CASSLRDYGEQFF
v_gene: TRBV10-3; j_gene: TRBJ2-7; CDR3aa: CAITGTGGLGEQYF
v_gene: TRBV2; j_gene: TRBJ2-3; CDR3aa: CASSEESADTQYF
v_gene: TRBV28; j_gene: TRBJ1-5; CDR3aa: CASSIGQPQHF
v_gene: TRBV29-1; j_gene: TRBJ1-1; CDR3aa: CSLEGNTEAFF
v_gene: TRBV11-2; j_gene: TRBJ2-7; CDR3aa: CASSFGPSVYEQYF
v_gene: TRBV7-6; j_gene: TRBJ2-7; CDR3aa: CASSPPSGLNSYEQYF
v_gene: TRBV5-1; j_gene: TRBJ2-7; CDR3aa: CASSLAERTYEQYF
v_gene: TRBV7-6; j_gene: TRBJ2-2; CDR3aa: CASRDGAGELFF
v_gene: TRBV7-9; j_gene: TRBJ2-3; CDR3aa: CASSTTTRGGRADTQYF
v_gene: TRBV13; j_gene: TRBJ2-1; CDR3aa: CASSLGSSGVRHEQFF
v_gene: TRBV9; j_gene: TRBJ2-7; CDR3aa: CASSVGLSSYEQYF
v_gene: TRBV13; j_gene: TRBJ2-7; CDR3aa: CASSNTGGYEQYF
v_gene: TRBV5-1; j_gene: TRBJ2-3; CDR3aa: CASSRISTDTQYF
v_gene: TRBV6-1; j_gene: TRBJ1-1; CDR3aa: CASSDVGTGWTEAFF
v_gene: TRBV6-6; j_gene: TRBJ2-3; CDR3aa: CASSYPTGALPDTQYF
v_gene: TRBV2; j_gene: TRBJ1-1; CDR3aa: CASSHPRGQGNTEAFF
v_gene: TRBV4-1; j_gene: TRBJ2-5; CDR3aa: CASSQDPGIGETQYF
v_gene: TRBV25-1; j_gene: TRBJ2-1; CDR3aa: CASSRAGPYNEQFF
v_gene: TRBV4-1; j_gene: TRBJ2-7; CDR3aa: CASSLGTSASYEQYF
v_gene: TRBV9; j_gene: TRBJ1-2; CDR3aa: CASSVGGGDYGYTF
v_gene: TRBV29-1; j_gene: TRBJ2-7; CDR3aa: CSVGGGVAYEQYF
v_gene: TRBV7-9; j_gene: TRBJ2-7; CDR3aa: CASSLVSGSHEQYF
v_gene: TRBV5-1; j_gene: TRBJ1-1; CDR3aa: CASKTGTENTEAFF
v_gene: TRBV27; j_gene: TRBJ2-7; CDR3aa: CASRPTGGLNEQYF
v_gene: TRBV11-2; j_gene: TRBJ2-7; CDR3aa: CASRLGQGAYEQYF
v_gene: TRBV7-9; j_gene: TRBJ2-7; CDR3aa: CASSLDPREQYF
v_gene: TRBV5-6; j_gene: TRBJ2-7; CDR3aa: CASSSGTGPNYEQYF
v_gene: TRBV4-1; j_gene: TRBJ2-3; CDR3aa: CASQRTGSTDTQYF
v_gene: TRBV30; j_gene: TRBJ2-3; CDR3aa: CAWRLAGGPDTQYF
v_gene: TRBV13; j_gene: TRBJ2-7; CDR3aa: CASSTGLAGVREQYF
v_gene: TRBV11-2; j_gene: TRBJ2-7; CDR3aa: CASTDRPYEQYF
v_gene: TRBV2; j_gene: TRBJ1-5; CDR3aa: CASSLLGNGNQPQHF
v_gene: TRBV27; j_gene: TRBJ2-7; CDR3aa: CASSFLGGQGDEQYF
v_gene: TRBV28; j_gene: TRBJ2-7; CDR3aa: CASSRLQNYEQYF
v_gene: TRBV30; j_gene: TRBJ2-7; CDR3aa: CAWSVGTGFGYEQYF
v_gene: TRBV6-1; j_gene: TRBJ2-1; CDR3aa: CASSPGTRSYNEQFF
v_gene: TRBV6-6; j_gene: TRBJ2-7; CDR3aa: CASSYVGPDYEQYF
v_gene: TRBV7-9; j_gene: TRBJ2-5; CDR3aa: CASGGGEYQETQYF
v_gene: TRBV12-2; j_gene: TRBJ2-7; CDR3aa: CASRLTSGPQEQYF